The 8 T cell receptor beta chains below all came from one sample that was sequenced in a study of T cell repertoires in aging, cancer and after chemotherapy. Peripheral blood genomic DNA, not sorted cells or RNA, was the template. A mixed TRB-A/B primer pool amplified rearranged TRB by multiplex touch-down PCR. TCRdb reanalysed the multiplex PCR reads using MiXCR and keeps one entry per CDR3 protein. The table shows more than 10,000 distinct CDR3 sequences, with 20% to 25% occurring only once. The sample was blood. The source of these receptors is a human donor in good health.

This clonotype has more than one count but fewer than ten. The genes are TRBV5-1 and TRBJ2-1, with 8 nucleotides matching TRBD1. This CDR3 spans 16 amino acids. The germline CDR1 and CDR2 sequences are SGHRS and YFSETQ. The V segment lost 3 bases and the J segment 5 bases; nucleotides outside the gene matches: 10. In DNA, the CDR3 is TGCGCCAGCAGCTCGCCATCCGGGACAGGTCACAATGAGCAGTTCTTC. It codes for CASSSPSGTGHNEQFF.

This clonotype is medium-sized by share. The rearrangement links TRBV30 to TRBJ1-2; D remains unclear. Germline V CDR1 and CDR2: GTSNPN, SVGIG (reference sequence). V was cut by 3 bases and J by 2 bases, with 10 bases left in between. This CDR3 contains 13 residues. In nucleotides, the CDR3 is TGTGCCTGGAGACAGACCCTGAACTATGGCTACACCTTC. Its translation: CAWRQTLNYGYTF.

This clonotype was detected a few times. This rearrangement joins TRBV5-1 to TRBJ1-2; 11 bases are a match to TRBD1. V dropped 0 bases and J dropped 7; count of bases not matched to a gene: 8. The germline gives CDR1 SGHRS, CDR2 YFSETQ. This CDR3 has 16 residues. The CDR3 spells CASSLADRGRSTGYTF. The CDR3 coding sequence is TGCGCCAGCAGCTTGGCGGACAGGGGGCGATCGACTGGCTACACCTTC.

Regarding this clonotype: A much larger clone lies one base from this, so it may be a read error. The CDR3 protein is CASSGRGAYNEQFF. CDR3 nucleotide sequence: TGTGCCAGCAGCGGGCGGGGGGCCTACAATGAGCAGTTCTTC. The J gene is TRBJ2-1, the V gene TRBV7-2, with TRBD2 matching over 8 bases. Germline loops: CDR1 SGHTA, CDR2 FQGNSA. This CDR3 contains 14 residues. V dropped 5 bases and J dropped 2; count of bases not matched to a gene: 2.

In its sample, this clonotype was seen a few times. The chain is built from TRBV12-3 or TRBV12-4 and TRBJ1-1; maybe TRBD1 (5 bases). This CDR3 region has 14 residues. Between the trimmed V and J ends, which lost 6 bases and 3 bases, there was a span of 14 bases. CDR3 protein: CASRGGARDTEAFF. CDR3 in DNA: TGTGCCAGCAGGGGAGGGGCGAGGGACACTGAAGCTTTCTTT.

This clonotype is medium-sized (0.01 to 0.1%) by share. The chain couples TRBV27 to TRBJ1-6; TRBD1 aligns across 7 bases. CDR1 is MNHEY and CDR2 is SMNVEV in the germline V gene (reference sequence). This CDR3 contains 13 residues. With V trimmed by 6 bases and J by 9 bases, 5 bases remained unmatched. In DNA, the CDR3 is TGTGCCAGCAGAGCCACAGGGGTTTCACCCCTCCACTTT. Protein: CASRATGVSPLHF.

CDR3: CASSPDRGHEQYF. The DNA of the CDR3 is TGTGCCAGCAGCCCGGACAGGGGGCACGAGCAGTACTTC. V and J are TRBV4-2 and TRBJ2-7; 11 bases match TRBD1. The junction had 1 base not matched to a gene; V was cut back by 4 bases and J by 5 bases. Germline CDR1 reads LGHNA; CDR2 reads YNFKEQ. This CDR3 comprises 13 residues.

This clonotype has more than one count but fewer than ten. V gene TRBV20-1 combines with J gene TRBJ1-2, with a tentative D call TRBD1 (6 bases). This CDR3 has 14 residues. In germline, CDR1 is DFQATT, CDR2 SNEGSKA (reference sequence). Trimming removed 0 bases from V and 6 bases from J, with 14 bases in between. The DNA of the CDR3 is TGCAGTGCTAGAGATTTAAGACAGGTCCATGGCTACACCTTC. This sequence encodes CSARDLRQVHGYTF.